These T cell receptor beta chains were read from a single sample in a study of T cell responses to AZD1222 COVID-19 vaccine. Produced via immunoSEQ multiplex PCR; TCRdb's table is partial and in-frame only. The top ten hold approximately 4.8% of the sample, which has about 160,000 clones, around 93% seen once. The sequencing used peripheral blood, collected on day 0 of AZD1222 vaccination. The receptors shown here come from an adult in good health. The conserved cysteine and the conserved F or W are not part of the CDR3 here.

V gene	J gene	CDR3 protein
TRBV5-4	TRBJ1-1	ASSWGGQGSTEAF
TRBV10-3	TRBJ1-3	AIKAAVTATMD
TRBV5-1	TRBJ2-7	ASSPNALAGEGEQY
TRBV11-3	TRBJ1-2	ASSLEEGNYGYT
TRBV10-2	TRBJ2-6	ASTLTGTGANVLT
TRBV5-1	TRBJ2-3	ASSFLSGSSTDTQY
TRBV5-1	TRBJ2-2	ASSLRQAGGSNTGELF
TRBV12-3/TRBV12-4	TRBJ2-7	ASSYGQLYEQY
TRBV5-1	TRBJ1-3	ASSLGSSSTSGNTIY
TRBV30	TRBJ1-5	AWSPTRTLGNQPQH
TRBV12-3/TRBV12-4	TRBJ1-1	ASSLQGREAF
TRBV9	TRBJ2-4	ASSASPTAGHIQY
TRBV30	TRBJ1-2	AGTLRAGGSSAYGYT
TRBV24-1	TRBJ2-7	AASDRGHEQY
TRBV30	TRBJ2-3	AWSHPGAGIPHYTQY
TRBV28	TRBJ2-1	ASSFNQRAI
TRBV5-5	TRBJ2-1	ASSFGLDRYNEQF
TRBV6-5	TRBJ2-7	ASRTELTLRYEQY
TRBV5-1	TRBJ1-2	ASSPDRAFNYGYT
TRBV29-1	TRBJ2-7	SVGTSGSGEQY
TRBV5-1	TRBJ1-1	ASSLAADTEAF
TRBV19	TRBJ2-6	ASSISPGASSGANVLT
TRBV28	TRBJ1-5	ASSLSRANPFHSNQPQH
TRBV6-6	TRBJ1-4	ASRDSGGSREKLF
TRBV7-2	TRBJ2-7	ASSFRVNYEQY
TRBV25-1	TRBJ1-4	ASSTRARLNEKLF
TRBV19	TRBJ2-7	ASSITGTGRNEQY
TRBV12-3/TRBV12-4	TRBJ1-1	ATDDRDRGYAF
TRBV7-9	TRBJ2-1	ASSLNQGQF
TRBV5-1	TRBJ2-3	ASSFTDTQY
TRBV3-1/TRBV3-2	TRBJ1-3	ASSQGNTIY
TRBV2	TRBJ1-5	ATARDSLNQPQH
TRBV19	TRBJ1-2	ASTGTDLANYGYT
TRBV6-6	TRBJ2-1	ASSQTGPNEQF
TRBV11-3	TRBJ2-3	ASSLEGTGSTDTQY